The 11 T cell receptor beta chains presented below share a single source sample, sequenced in a study of CD8 T cells in Susac syndrome (dated by TCRdb to 2018 to 2020). Library construction relied on the immunoSEQ multiplex PCR assay. RNA was extracted using the RNeasy kit, and roughly 0.5 to 1 ug of the RNA was reverse transcribed with random hexamers. Clones were called with MiXCR by TCRdb after fastp trimmed the public reads at Q25, and only in-frame beta chains were retained. Rows are unified per CDR3 protein, each entry keeping the most common DNA and genes. The sample records 200,000 to 250,000 distinct CDR3 sequences, 95% of which are singletons. The ten top clones hold 0.095% of the sample. Sequenced: CD4+ T cells from PBMCs. The receptors were sampled from a human donor with multiple sclerosis.

V and J are TRBV7-9 and TRBJ1-2; D is unresolved. The germline gives CDR1 SEHNR, CDR2 FQNEAQ (reference sequence). The CDR3 consists of 16 residues. Trimming shortened V by 4 bases and J by 8 bases, and 23 bases separated the two germline ends. In DNA, the CDR3 is TGTGCCAGCAGCTCTGGGAGACTCCCCCCGCCTCACGGCTACACCTTC. It specifies CASSSGRLPPPHGYTF.

The rearrangement uses TRBV30 and TRBJ2-1; TRBD2 is a possible D gene (5 bases). CDR3 length: 16 residues. The V gene's germline CDR1 is GTSNPN and CDR2 SVGIG (reference sequence). V gave up 2 bases and J gave up 1 base, with 15 bases separating them. CDR3 nucleotide sequence: TGTGCCTGGAGTCTCACCCCCAGCGGATCCTACAATGAGCAGTTCTTC. It encodes CAWSLTPSGSYNEQFF. Full variable domain (rest looked up from reference TRBV30 and TRBJ2-1): SQTIHQWPATLVQPVGSPLSLECTVEGTSNPNLYWYRQAAGRGLQLLFYSVGIGQISSEVPQNLSASRPQDRQFILSSKKLLLSDSGFYLCAWSLTPSGSYNEQFFGPGTRLTVL.

The V and J genes are TRBV12-3 or TRBV12-4 and TRBJ2-1, with a tentative D call TRBD1 (5 bases). This CDR3 is 12 amino acids long. The V gene lost 8 bases and the J gene lost 10 bases, with 15 bases spanning the gap. The CDR3 DNA reads as TGTGCCAGCGGAAAGGTTAGGGGAGAGCAGTTCTTC. Amino acids: CASGKVRGEQFF.

V usage is TRBV5-4 and J usage is TRBJ2-1, with D uncertain. Germline CDR1 reads SGHNT; CDR2 reads YYREEE (reference sequence). This CDR3 is built from 13 residues. Trimming removed 4 bases from V and 4 bases from J, with 9 bases in between. The CDR3 coding sequence is TGTGCCAGCAGCCCCCGTGGATACAATGAGCAGTTCTTC. It codes for CASSPRGYNEQFF.

This clonotype showed up just once. The chain has TRBV20-1 and TRBJ1-1, with D maybe TRBD1 (5 bases). V dropped 6 bases and J dropped 5 bases, with 13 bases sitting between them. Germline V gene lookup returns CDR1 DFQATT and CDR2 SNEGSKA (reference sequence). This CDR3 has 12 amino acids. CDR3 nucleotide sequence: TGCAGTGCAGTGGGTGGGGGGACTGAAGCTTTCTTT. It translates to CSAVGGGTEAFF.

CDR3 sequence reads: CASSYTSGRGQYF. The CDR3 region has the DNA TGTGCCAGCAGTTACACTAGCGGGAGGGGTCAGTACTTC. The J gene is TRBJ2-4, the V gene TRBV6-5; 13 nucleotides match TRBD2. Losses at the gene ends were 2 bases for V and 12 bases for J; bases not matched to a gene: 1. The CDR3 covers 13 residues. CDR1 MNHEY and CDR2 SVGAGI come from the germline V gene.

The chain uses TRBV20-1 and TRBJ2-7; 8 nucleotides agree with TRBD2. The V gene's germline CDR1 is DFQATT and CDR2 SNEGSKA (reference sequence). With 4 bases clipped from V and 4 bases from J, the junction kept 3 bases outside the gene matches. The CDR3 spans 12 residues. DNA for the CDR3: TGCAGTGCTACGCGGGAGGATTACGAGCAGTACTTC. Translated: CSATREDYEQYF.

This sequence joins TRBV12-3 or TRBV12-4 and TRBJ1-6; perhaps TRBD1 as D (6 bases). The CDR3 runs 14 residues. The V gene lost 5 bases and the J gene lost 7 bases, with 12 bases spanning the gap. The CDR3 bases are TGTGCCAGCAGTCCACAGGGAGGGAATTCACCCCTCCACTTT. This translates into CASSPQGGNSPLHF.

This rearrangement joins TRBV3-1 to TRBJ2-7; no clear D gene. The CDR3 has 12 residues. Germline V gene data show CDR1 as LGHDT and CDR2 as YNNKEL (reference sequence). V was clipped by 1 base and J by 5 bases, with 6 bases between them. CDR3 sequence reads: CASSQVRNEQYF. CDR3 in DNA: TGTGCCAGCAGCCAAGTCAGAAACGAGCAGTACTTC.

The V gene is TRBV30, the J gene TRBJ1-1; no clear D. The CDR3 covers 15 residues. Germline CDR1 and CDR2: GTSNPN and SVGIG (reference sequence). Trimming cost V 1 base and J 5 bases, with 17 bases left between them. The chain's CDR3 is CAWSALAGLGTEAFF. The CDR3 nucleotides are TGTGCCTGGAGTGCTTTGGCGGGCCTCGGAACTGAAGCTTTCTTT.

The rearrangement links TRBV11-2 to TRBJ1-4; the D is unclear. The germline V gene has CDR1 SGHAT and CDR2 FQNNGV. This CDR3 has 13 residues. V lost 6 bases and J lost 8, with 13 bases in between. For the CDR3, the DNA is TGTGCCAGCAGTTACAACGCACAAGAAAAACTGTTTTTT. Protein product: CASSYNAQEKLFF.